The clone carrying this T cell receptor (beta chain) appeared once. CDR3 length equals 18 residues. Per germline, CDR1 SGHDT and CDR2 YYEEEE. V dropped 3 bases and J dropped 0; count of bases not matched to a gene: 5. The PCR ran on 60 Vbeta and 13 Jbeta primers. Sequencing was performed with immunoSEQ multiplex PCR; in TCRdb, only in-frame clones are kept and a portion is missing. The sample lists over 150,000 clones, approximately 75% seen once, with approximately 4.6% in the top ten. The sample originates from a study of cytomegalovirus exposure and HLA in healthy donors. The specimen sequenced was PBMCs. The gene calls are TRBV5-6 and TRBJ2-1; 14 positions agree with TRBD2. The TCR sequence derives from a man aged 25 to 40 in good health and CMV-seropositive. As DNA, the CDR3 is TGTGCCAGCAGCTGGACTAGCGGGAGGTTAAACTCCTACAATGAGCAGTTCTTC. Translated: CASSWTSGRLNSYNEQFF.